This T cell receptor (beta chain) was captured in a study of radiation and T cells in renal cell carcinoma. Notes on the study in general: From baseline, blood top tumor clonotypes peaked at 2 weeks post-radiation. Baseline intratumoral clonotype presence is unknown without pretreatment biopsies.

Data came from immunoSEQ multiplex PCR; TCRdb stores just in-frame clones and leaves some out. The table shows 120,000 or so clones, with roughly four fifths occurring only once. Time point specified: blood 2 weeks post-SBRT. The treatment is: 15 Gy SBRT to primary tumor, nephrectomy 4 weeks later. Clear cell pathology was present in this patient's renal cell carcinoma. With respect to this clone: Its antigen remains unidentified.

The TCR was taken from a man aged 50-60 years with renal cell carcinoma. The sequenced sample was blood, obtained from a patient whose treatment included radiotherapy and nephrectomy.

The CDR3 loop is CATSRLGLKDNEQFF. CDR3 DNA: TGTGCCACCAGCAGACTGGGCTTAAAAGACAATGAGCAGTTCTTC. V gene TRBV15 combines with J gene TRBJ2-1; unclear D gene. CDR1 is LNHNV and CDR2 is YYDKDF in the germline V gene (reference sequence). With 2 bases removed from V and 5 bases from J, the gap between germline ends came to 13 bases. The CDR3 totals 15 residues. Drawing the rest from reference TRBV15 and TRBJ2-1, the complete variable domain is DAMVIQNPRYQVTQFGKPVTLSCSQTLNHNVMYWYQQKSSQAPKLLFHYYDKDFNNEADTPDNFQSRRPNTSFCFLDIRSPGLGDTAMYLCATSRLGLKDNEQFFGPGTRLTVL.